Each of the 8 T cell receptor beta chains below was sequenced from the same sample in a study of blood T cell repertoires in COVID-19. Sequencing was performed with immunoSEQ multiplex PCR; in TCRdb, only in-frame clones are kept and a portion is missing. The sample has about 220,000 clones; around 80% are singletons. The material sequenced was peripheral blood. These receptors were obtained from a woman in her 70s with acute or convalescent COVID-19.

This chain links TRBV4-2 with TRBJ1-2; no firm D call. With 0 bases removed from V and 7 bases from J, the gap between germline ends came to 12 bases. This CDR3 comprises 14 residues. The V gene's germline CDR1 is LGHNA and CDR2 YNFKEQ. In DNA, the CDR3 is TGTGCCAGCAGCCAAGAACAGTTGGGCTCTGGCTACACCTTC. It yields the protein CASSQEQLGSGYTF.

The chain recombines TRBV18 with TRBJ2-2, with 8 bases aligning to TRBD1. Germline CDR1 reads KGHSH; CDR2 reads LQKENI. The V segment lost 3 bases and the J segment 6 bases; nucleotides outside the gene matches: 15. There are 18 residues in the CDR3. For the CDR3, the DNA is TGTGCCAGCTCACCCCAGGAGGGGGACAGGCTAAGCCCCGGGGAGCTGTTTTTT. This encodes CASSPQEGDRLSPGELFF.

This clone was detected only a few times. The gene calls are TRBV19 and TRBJ1-1; maybe TRBD1 (5 bases). V gave up 5 bases and J gave up 5 bases, with 9 bases separating them. The CDR3 has 12 amino acids. Germline assignment: CDR1 LNHDA and CDR2 SQIVND (reference sequence). CDR3 loop: CASSSRTTEAFF. DNA for the CDR3: TGTGCCAGTAGTTCCCGGACAACTGAAGCTTTCTTT.

J is TRBJ1-2 and V is TRBV6-2 or TRBV6-3; D ambiguous. This CDR3 has 14 residues. Germline CDR1 is MNHEY and CDR2 is SVGEGT. V lost 6 bases to trimming and J lost 6 bases, with 17 bases between them. The CDR3 spells CASSALGRPNGYTF. For the CDR3, the DNA is TGTGCCAGCAGCGCGTTAGGGAGGCCGAATGGCTACACCTTC.

This clone was detected only a few times. The chain recombines TRBV7-9 with TRBJ1-2; the match to TRBD1 covers 10 bases. Germline lookup yields CDR1 SEHNR and CDR2 FQNEAQ (reference sequence). The CDR3 has 19 residues. With V trimmed by 5 bases and J by 0 bases, 15 bases remained unmatched. CDR3 protein: CASSLLGGTGDTPNYGYTF. DNA of the CDR3: TGTGCCAGCAGCCTTTTAGGGGGGACAGGGGATACCCCTAACTATGGCTACACCTTC.

The chain is built from TRBV4-2 and TRBJ1-4; no clear D gene. CDR1 LGHNA and CDR2 YNFKEQ come from the germline V gene. This CDR3 is 15 amino acids long. The V end lost 0 bases, the J end lost 3 bases, and 8 bases lay between the germline ends. The CDR3 nucleotides are TGTGCCAGCAGCCAAGATGGGGAGGCTAATGAAAAACTGTTTTTT. This codes for CASSQDGEANEKLFF.

The CDR3 nucleotides read TGTGCCAGCAGCACGACTAGCGGGGGGGTGAATGAGCAGTTCTTC. Translated, it gives CASSTTSGGVNEQFF. The chain employs TRBV6-5 and TRBJ2-1; 14 bases line up with TRBD2. Looked up from germline, CDR1 is MNHEY and CDR2 is SVGAGI. The CDR3 has 15 amino acids. Losses at the gene ends were 6 bases for V and 7 bases for J; bases not matched to a gene: 5.

The CDR3 loop reads CASSLTEFSPLHF. CDR3 in DNA: TGTGCCAGCAGCTTGACTGAGTTTTCACCCCTCCACTTT. This chain uses TRBV5-5 with TRBJ1-6; D ambiguous. Germline V gives CDR1 SGHKS, CDR2 YYEKEE (reference sequence). V shed 1 base and J shed 9 bases, with 8 bases lying between them. CDR3 length: 13 residues.